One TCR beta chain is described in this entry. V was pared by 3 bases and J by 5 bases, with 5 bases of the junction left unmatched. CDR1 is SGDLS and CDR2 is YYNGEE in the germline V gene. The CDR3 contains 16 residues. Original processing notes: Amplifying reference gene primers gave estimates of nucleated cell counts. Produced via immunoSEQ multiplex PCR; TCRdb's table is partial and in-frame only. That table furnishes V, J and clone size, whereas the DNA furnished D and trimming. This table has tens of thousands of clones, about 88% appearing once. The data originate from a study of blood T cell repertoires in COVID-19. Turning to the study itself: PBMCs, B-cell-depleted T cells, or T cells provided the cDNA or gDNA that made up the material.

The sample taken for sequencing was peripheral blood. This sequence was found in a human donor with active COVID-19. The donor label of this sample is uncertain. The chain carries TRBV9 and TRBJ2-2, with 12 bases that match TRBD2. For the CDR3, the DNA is TGTGCCAGCAGCGCAACTAGCGGGGGGAATACCGGGGAGCTGTTTTTT. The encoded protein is CASSATSGGNTGELFF.